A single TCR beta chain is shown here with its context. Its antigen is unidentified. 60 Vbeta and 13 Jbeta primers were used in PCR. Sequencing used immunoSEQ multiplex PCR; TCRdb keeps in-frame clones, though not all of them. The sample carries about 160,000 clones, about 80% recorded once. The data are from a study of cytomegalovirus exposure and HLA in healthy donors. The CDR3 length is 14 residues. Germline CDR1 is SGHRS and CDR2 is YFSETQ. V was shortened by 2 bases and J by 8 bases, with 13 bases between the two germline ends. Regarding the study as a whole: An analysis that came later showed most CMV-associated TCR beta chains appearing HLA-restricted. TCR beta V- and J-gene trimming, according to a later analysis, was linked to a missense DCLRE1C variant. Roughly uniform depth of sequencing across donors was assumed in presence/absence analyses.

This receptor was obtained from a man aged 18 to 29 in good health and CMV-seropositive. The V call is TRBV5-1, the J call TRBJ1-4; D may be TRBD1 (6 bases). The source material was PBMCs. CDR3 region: CASSLGHRAEKLFF. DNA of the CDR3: TGCGCCAGCAGCTTAGGCCACAGGGCGGAAAAACTGTTTTTT. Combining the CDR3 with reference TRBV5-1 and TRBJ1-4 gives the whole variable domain KAGVTQTPRYLIKTRGQQVTLSCSPISGHRSVSWYQQTPGQGLQFLFEYFSETQRNKGNFPGRFSGRQFSNSRSEMNVSTLELGDSALYLCASSLGHRAEKLFFGSGTQLSVL.